This TCR beta chain derives from a study of blood T cell repertoires in COVID-19. Study background: Nucleic acid was either cDNA or gDNA, and it came from T cells, B-cell-depleted T cells, or PBMCs.

Trimming at V came to 4 bases and at J to 4 bases, leaving 10 bases not matched to a gene. Germline V CDR1 and CDR2: SGHDN, FVKESK. This CDR3 is 16 amino acids long. Produced via immunoSEQ multiplex PCR; TCRdb's table is partial and in-frame only. This table holds under 95,000 clones, about 83% found once. The sample consisted of peripheral blood. The chain joins TRBV14 to TRBJ1-1, with TRBD1 matching over 9 bases. The source of this sequence is a woman of 80 years or more with acute or convalescent COVID-19. The CDR3 DNA is TGTGCCAGCAGCCTCCTACCGGGACAGGGAAGCACTGAAGCTTTCTTT. It yields the protein CASSLLPGQGSTEAFF.